Listed below are T cell receptor beta chains from one sample, sequenced in a study of shared clonotypes between healthy human individuals. The protocol was immunoSEQ multiplex PCR, while the TCRdb copy is restricted to in-frame clones and leaves out a portion. Of roughly 2.2 million clones in the sample, just under 95% were seen once. The sequenced sample consisted of naive CD4+ T cells from PBMCs. These receptors were obtained from a man aged 18 to 30 in good health. Some clones in this sample may be carry-over from other donors' samples. Both conserved end residues are part of each CDR3. D genes are given only for firm matches. A clone size is listed for some rows: how often the clone was seen (once, few, many), or a class if it is expanded.

abundance	v_gene	len	d_gene	j_gene	CDR3aa	CDR3nt
.	TRBV7-2	13	.	TRBJ1-2	CASSQRWYYGYTF	TGTGCCAGCAGCCAACGCTGGTACTATGGCTACACCTTC
once	TRBV28	20	TRBD1	TRBJ1-4	CASSSMTRATPTGTALLVFF	TGTGCCAGCAGTTCTATGACGAGAGCTACCCCGACCGGGACAGCCCTATTGGTGTTTTTT
.	TRBV7-2	17	TRBD2	TRBJ2-5	CASTNGEVSGSRETQYF	TGTGCCAGCACCAACGGGGAGGTGAGCGGGAGTCGAGAGACCCAGTACTTC
.	TRBV10-2	12	.	TRBJ2-7	CASSESGYEQYF	TGCGCCAGCAGTGAATCGGGGTACGAGCAGTACTTC
.	TRBV5-1	13	.	TRBJ2-5	CASSRGRQETQYF	TGCGCCAGCAGCAGGGGACGCCAAGAGACCCAGTACTTC
.	TRBV5-4	12	.	TRBJ2-5	CAYSTGIETQYF	TGTGCCTACAGTACAGGGATAGAGACCCAGTACTTC
.	TRBV5-1	16	TRBD1	TRBJ1-3	CASSLEGRGTGNTIYF	TGCGCCAGCAGCTTGGAGGGCAGGGGGACTGGAAACACCATATATTTT
.	TRBV5-6	17	TRBD1	TRBJ2-2	CASSLVGQGGYTGELFF	TGTGCCAGCAGCTTGGTAGGACAGGGGGGATACACCGGGGAGCTGTTTTTT
.	TRBV30	14	.	TRBJ1-2	CAWGKGVSNYGYTF	TGTGCCTGGGGAAAGGGGGTTTCTAACTATGGCTACACCTTC
.	TRBV14	13	.	TRBJ2-5	CASSQAGGETQYF	TGTGCCAGCAGCCAAGCCGGGGGAGAGACCCAGTACTTC
.	TRBV18	14	.	TRBJ1-5	CASSPGSKDQPQHF	TGTGCCAGCTCACCTGGCAGTAAGGATCAGCCCCAGCATTTT
.	TRBV11-3	14	.	TRBJ2-2	CASSLGRNTGELFF	TGTGCCAGCAGCTTAGGCAGAAACACCGGGGAGCTGTTTTTT
.	TRBV2	13	.	TRBJ2-2	CASIRLGTGELFF	TGTGCCAGCATCCGCCTCGGCACCGGGGAGCTGTTTTTT
.	TRBV4-3	16	TRBD1	TRBJ2-1	CASSYLGTADDNEQFF	TGCGCCAGCAGCTACCTTGGGACAGCGGATGACAATGAGCAGTTCTTC
.	TRBV19	13	.	TRBJ2-1	CASSIDPMDEQFF	TGTGCCAGTAGTATAGACCCAATGGATGAGCAGTTCTTC
.	TRBV28	15	TRBD1	TRBJ1-2	CASSLVGQGLSGYTF	TGTGCCAGCAGTTTAGTGGGACAGGGGTTGAGCGGCTACACCTTC
.	TRBV6-6	14	TRBD1	TRBJ1-2	CASRPRQGGYGYTF	TGTGCCAGCAGACCAAGACAGGGGGGCTATGGCTACACCTTC
.	TRBV7-2	16	TRBD1	TRBJ2-5	CASSVNRDRGRETQYF	TGTGCCAGCAGCGTTAACCGGGACAGGGGGCGGGAGACCCAGTACTTC
.	TRBV7-2	14	.	TRBJ1-2	CASILSREVYGYTF	TGTGCCAGCATCCTATCCAGGGAAGTCTATGGCTACACCTTC
.	TRBV6-4	17	TRBD2	TRBJ2-3	CASSDLSSGVSTDTQYF	TGTGCCAGCAGTGACCTAAGTAGCGGGGTTAGCACAGATACGCAGTATTTT
.	TRBV25-1	16	TRBD1	TRBJ2-1	CASSASDGTAYNEQFF	TGTGCCAGCAGTGCCTCAGACGGGACAGCGTACAATGAGCAGTTCTTC
.	TRBV21-1	14	.	TRBJ2-7	CASSPGHIYYEQYF	TGTGCCAGCAGCCCGGGACATATCTACTACGAGCAGTACTTC
.	TRBV6-6	14	.	TRBJ2-7	CASSYGGRAYEQYF	TGTGCCAGCAGTTACGGGGGGCGGGCCTACGAGCAGTACTTC
.	TRBV18	17	TRBD2	TRBJ2-1	CASSGTGLADSYNEQFF	TGTGCCAGCTCAGGGACGGGACTAGCGGACTCCTACAATGAGCAGTTCTTC
.	TRBV5-6	15	.	TRBJ1-4	CASSPAFGSNEKLFF	TGTGCCAGCAGCCCAGCCTTTGGATCTAATGAAAAACTGTTTTTT
.	TRBV10-3	17	.	TRBJ2-1	CAISGARRGNSYNEQFF	TGTGCCATCAGCGGGGCGCGACGGGGGAACTCCTACAATGAGCAGTTCTTC
.	TRBV5-1	17	TRBD2	TRBJ2-1	CASSPRTSGTSYNEQFF	TGCGCCAGCAGCCCACGGACTAGCGGGACAAGCTACAATGAGCAGTTCTTC
.	TRBV15	16	.	TRBJ2-3	CATSRAWPRGTDTQYF	TGTGCCACCAGCAGAGCCTGGCCAAGGGGAACAGATACGCAGTATTTT
.	TRBV5-4	14	.	TRBJ2-3	CASTTSGGTDTQYF	TGTGCCAGCACCACCTCAGGGGGCACAGATACGCAGTATTTT
.	TRBV5-1	14	TRBD1	TRBJ1-1	CASRRDSMNTEAFF	TGCGCCAGCAGAAGGGACAGCATGAACACTGAAGCTTTCTTT
once	TRBV11-3	13	.	TRBJ1-1	CASSRTADTEAFF	TGTGCCAGCAGCAGAACCGCGGACACTGAAGCTTTCTTT
few	TRBV7-3	15	TRBD2	TRBJ2-1	CASSPGLAFYNEQFF	TGTGCCAGCAGCCCGGGACTAGCGTTCTACAATGAGCAGTTCTTC
.	TRBV5-1	16	.	TRBJ2-2	CASSRSTPTNTGELFF	TGCGCCAGCAGCCGATCCACACCTACGAACACCGGGGAGCTGTTTTTT
few	TRBV25-1	13	.	TRBJ1-5	CASSATGNQPQHF	TGTGCCAGCAGCGCCACAGGGAATCAGCCCCAGCATTTT
.	TRBV28	15	.	TRBJ1-1	CASSLGGAPNTEAFF	TGTGCCAGCAGCCTCGGGGGGGCCCCTAACACTGAAGCTTTCTTT